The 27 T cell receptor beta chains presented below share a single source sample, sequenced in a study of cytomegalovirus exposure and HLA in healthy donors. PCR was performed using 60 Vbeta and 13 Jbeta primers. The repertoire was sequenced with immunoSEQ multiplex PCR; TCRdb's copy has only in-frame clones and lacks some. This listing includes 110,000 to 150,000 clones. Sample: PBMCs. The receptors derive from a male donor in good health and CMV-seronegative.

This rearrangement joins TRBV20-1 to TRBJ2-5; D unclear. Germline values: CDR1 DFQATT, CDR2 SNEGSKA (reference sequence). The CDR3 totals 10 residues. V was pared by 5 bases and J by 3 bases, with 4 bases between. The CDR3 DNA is TGCAGTGCTTTTAAAGAGACCCAGTACTTC. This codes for CSAFKETQYF.

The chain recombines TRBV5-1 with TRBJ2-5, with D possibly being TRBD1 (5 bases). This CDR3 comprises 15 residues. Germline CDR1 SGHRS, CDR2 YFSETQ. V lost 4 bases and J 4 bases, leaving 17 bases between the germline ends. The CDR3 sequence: CASSPDRAGGETQYF. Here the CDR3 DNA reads TGCGCCAGCAGCCCCGACAGAGCTGGTGGAGAGACCCAGTACTTC. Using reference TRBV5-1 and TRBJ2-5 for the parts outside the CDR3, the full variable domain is KAGVTQTPRYLIKTRGQQVTLSCSPISGHRSVSWYQQTPGQGLQFLFEYFSETQRNKGNFPGRFSGRQFSNSRSEMNVSTLELGDSALYLCASSPDRAGGETQYFGPGTRLLVL.

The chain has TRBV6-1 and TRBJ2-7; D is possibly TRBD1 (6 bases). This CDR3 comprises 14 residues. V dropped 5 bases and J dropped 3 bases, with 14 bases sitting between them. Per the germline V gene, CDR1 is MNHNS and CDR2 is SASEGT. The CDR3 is CASSFTGTLYEQYF. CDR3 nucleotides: TGTGCCAGCAGTTTCACCGGGACACTCTACGAGCAGTACTTC.

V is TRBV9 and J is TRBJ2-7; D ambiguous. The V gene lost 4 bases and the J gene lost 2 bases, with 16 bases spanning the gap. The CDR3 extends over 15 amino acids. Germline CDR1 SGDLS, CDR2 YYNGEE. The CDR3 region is CASSPNQGATYEQYF. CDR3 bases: TGTGCCAGCAGCCCCAATCAAGGAGCAACCTACGAGCAGTACTTC.

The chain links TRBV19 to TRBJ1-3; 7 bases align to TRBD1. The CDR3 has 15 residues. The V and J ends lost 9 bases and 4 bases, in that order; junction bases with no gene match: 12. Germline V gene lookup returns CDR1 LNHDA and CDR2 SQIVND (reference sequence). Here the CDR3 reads CASQADRRTGNTIYF. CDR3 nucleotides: TGTGCCAGCCAAGCGGACAGGCGAACGGGAAACACCATATATTTT. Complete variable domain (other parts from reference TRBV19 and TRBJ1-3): DGGITQSPKYLFRKEGQNVTLSCEQNLNHDAMYWYRQDPGQGLRLIYYSQIVNDFQKGDIAEGYSVSREKKESFPLTVTSAQKNPTAFYLCASQADRRTGNTIYFGEGSWLTVV.

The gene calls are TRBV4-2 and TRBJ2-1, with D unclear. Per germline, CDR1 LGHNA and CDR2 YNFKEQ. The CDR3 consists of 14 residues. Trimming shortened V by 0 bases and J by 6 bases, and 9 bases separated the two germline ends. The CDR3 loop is CASSQEMTTNEQFF. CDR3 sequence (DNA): TGTGCCAGCAGCCAAGAGATGACAACCAATGAGCAGTTCTTC.

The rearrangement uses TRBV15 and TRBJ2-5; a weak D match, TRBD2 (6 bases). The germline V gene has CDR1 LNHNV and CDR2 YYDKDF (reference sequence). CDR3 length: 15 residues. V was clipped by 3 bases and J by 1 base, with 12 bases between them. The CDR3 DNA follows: TGTGCCACCAGCAGGTTTGATAGCGGCCAAGAGACCCAGTACTTC. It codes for CATSRFDSGQETQYF.

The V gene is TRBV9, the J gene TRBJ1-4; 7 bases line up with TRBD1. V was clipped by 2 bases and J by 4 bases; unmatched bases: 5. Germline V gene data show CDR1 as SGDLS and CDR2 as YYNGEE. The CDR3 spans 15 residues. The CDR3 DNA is TGTGCCAGCAGCGTCGGATACAGGGGTAATGAAAAACTGTTTTTT. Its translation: CASSVGYRGNEKLFF.

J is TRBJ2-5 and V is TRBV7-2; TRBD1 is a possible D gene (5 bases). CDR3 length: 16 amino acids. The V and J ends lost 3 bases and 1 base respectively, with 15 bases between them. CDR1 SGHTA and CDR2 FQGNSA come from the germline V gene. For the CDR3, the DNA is TGTGCCAGCAGCTTGAATGGGGCCGGGCTCCAAGAGACCCAGTACTTC. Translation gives CASSLNGAGLQETQYF.

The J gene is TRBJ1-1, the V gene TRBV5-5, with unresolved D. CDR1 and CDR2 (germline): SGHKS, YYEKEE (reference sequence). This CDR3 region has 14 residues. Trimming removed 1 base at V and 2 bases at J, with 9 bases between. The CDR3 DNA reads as TGTGCCAGCAGCTTGATGGGCCCCAACACTGAAGCTTTCTTT. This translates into CASSLMGPNTEAFF.

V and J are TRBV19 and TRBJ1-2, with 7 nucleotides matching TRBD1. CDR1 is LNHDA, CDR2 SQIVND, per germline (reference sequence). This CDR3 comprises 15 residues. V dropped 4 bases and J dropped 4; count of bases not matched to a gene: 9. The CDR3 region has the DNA TGTGCCAGTAGTACGGGGACAGACAAGGCCTATGGCTACACCTTC. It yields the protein CASSTGTDKAYGYTF.

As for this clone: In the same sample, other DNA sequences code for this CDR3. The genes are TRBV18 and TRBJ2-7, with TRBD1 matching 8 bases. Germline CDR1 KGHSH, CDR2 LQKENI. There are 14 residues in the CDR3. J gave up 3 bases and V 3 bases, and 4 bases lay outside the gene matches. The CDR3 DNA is TGTGCCAGCTCACCGCCTGGACAGGGCTACGAGCAGTACTTC. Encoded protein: CASSPPGQGYEQYF.

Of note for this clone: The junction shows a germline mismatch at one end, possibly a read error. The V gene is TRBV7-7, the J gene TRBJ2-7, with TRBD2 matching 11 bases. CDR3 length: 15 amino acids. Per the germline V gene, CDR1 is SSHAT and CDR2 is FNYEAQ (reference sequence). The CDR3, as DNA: TGTGCTAGCAGCTTAGCGGGGGGGCTGAACGACGAGCAGTACTTC. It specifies CASSLAGGLNDEQYF.

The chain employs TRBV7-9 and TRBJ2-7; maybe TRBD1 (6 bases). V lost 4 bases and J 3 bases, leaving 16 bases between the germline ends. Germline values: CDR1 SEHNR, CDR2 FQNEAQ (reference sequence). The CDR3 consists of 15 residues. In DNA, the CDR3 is TGTGCCAGCAGCTCCGAGGAAAGGGGGTTCTACGAGCAGTACTTC. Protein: CASSSEERGFYEQYF.

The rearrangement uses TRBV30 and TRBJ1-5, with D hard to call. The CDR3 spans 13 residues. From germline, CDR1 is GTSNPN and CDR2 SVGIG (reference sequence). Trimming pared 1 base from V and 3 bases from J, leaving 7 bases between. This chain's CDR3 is CAWSGGYNQPQHF. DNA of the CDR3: TGTGCCTGGAGTGGAGGGTACAATCAGCCCCAGCATTTT.

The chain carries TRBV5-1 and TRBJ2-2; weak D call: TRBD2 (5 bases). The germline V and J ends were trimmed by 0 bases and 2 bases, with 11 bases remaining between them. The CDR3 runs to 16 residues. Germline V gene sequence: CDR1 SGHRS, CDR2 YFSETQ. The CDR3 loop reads CASSLEFSGNTGELFF. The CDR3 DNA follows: TGCGCCAGCAGCTTGGAATTCTCGGGAAACACCGGGGAGCTGTTTTTT.

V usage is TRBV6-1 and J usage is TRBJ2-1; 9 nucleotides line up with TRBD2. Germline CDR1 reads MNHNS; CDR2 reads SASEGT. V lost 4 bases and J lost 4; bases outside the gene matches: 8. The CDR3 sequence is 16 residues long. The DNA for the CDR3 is TGTGCCAGCAGTGGTCCGCTAGCGGGACTATACAATGAGCAGTTCTTC. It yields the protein CASSGPLAGLYNEQFF.

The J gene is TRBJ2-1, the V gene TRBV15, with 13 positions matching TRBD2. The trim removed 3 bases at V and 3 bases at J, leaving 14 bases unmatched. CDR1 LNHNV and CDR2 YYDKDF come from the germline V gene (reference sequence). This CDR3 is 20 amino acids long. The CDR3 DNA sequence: TGTGCCACCAGCAGTTTGGGTAGACCGGGACTAGCGGGATACTACAATGAGCAGTTCTTC. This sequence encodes CATSSLGRPGLAGYYNEQFF.

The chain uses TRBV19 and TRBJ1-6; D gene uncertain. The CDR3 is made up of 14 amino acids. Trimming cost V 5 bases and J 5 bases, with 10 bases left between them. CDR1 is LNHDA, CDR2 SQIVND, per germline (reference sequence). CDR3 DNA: TGTGCCAGTAGTGGAGACTACGATAATTCACCCCTCCACTTT. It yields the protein CASSGDYDNSPLHF.

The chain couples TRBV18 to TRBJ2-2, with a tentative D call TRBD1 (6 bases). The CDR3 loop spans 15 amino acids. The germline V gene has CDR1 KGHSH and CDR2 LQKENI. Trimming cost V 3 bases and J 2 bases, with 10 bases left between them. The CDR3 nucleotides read TGTGCCAGCTCACCGATGGGACAAAACACCGGGGAGCTGTTTTTT. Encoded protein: CASSPMGQNTGELFF.

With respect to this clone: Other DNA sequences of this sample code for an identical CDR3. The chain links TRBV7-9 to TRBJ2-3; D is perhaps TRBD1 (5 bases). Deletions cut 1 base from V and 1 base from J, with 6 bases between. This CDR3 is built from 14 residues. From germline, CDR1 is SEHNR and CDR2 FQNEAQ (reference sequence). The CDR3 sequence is CASSLEGGTDTQYF. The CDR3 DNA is TGTGCCAGCAGCTTAGAAGGGGGCACAGATACGCAGTATTTT.

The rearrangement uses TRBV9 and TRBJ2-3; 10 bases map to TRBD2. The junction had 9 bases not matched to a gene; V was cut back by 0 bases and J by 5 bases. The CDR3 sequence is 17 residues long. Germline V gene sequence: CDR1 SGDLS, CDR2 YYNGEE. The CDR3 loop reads CASSVESGGATEDTQYF. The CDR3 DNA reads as TGTGCCAGCAGCGTAGAGAGCGGGGGGGCGACGGAAGATACGCAGTATTTT.

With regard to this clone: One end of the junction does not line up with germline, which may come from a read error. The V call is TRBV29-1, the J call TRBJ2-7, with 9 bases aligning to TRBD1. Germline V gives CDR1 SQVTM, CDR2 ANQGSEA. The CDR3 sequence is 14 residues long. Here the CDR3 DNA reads TGCAGCGTCGAAGGACAGGGGACTTCCTACGAGCAGTACTTC. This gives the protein CSVEGQGTSYEQYF.

DNA for the CDR3: TGTGCCAGCGGCAAAACCGGGACTGATGTAGGTTACGAGCAGTACTTC. Its translation is CASGKTGTDVGYEQYF. This chain connects TRBV9 to TRBJ2-7; tentative D call: TRBD2 (6 bases). The CDR3 runs to 16 residues. CDR1 and CDR2 (germline): SGDLS, YYNGEE. Trimming removed 7 bases at V and 4 bases at J, with 24 bases between.

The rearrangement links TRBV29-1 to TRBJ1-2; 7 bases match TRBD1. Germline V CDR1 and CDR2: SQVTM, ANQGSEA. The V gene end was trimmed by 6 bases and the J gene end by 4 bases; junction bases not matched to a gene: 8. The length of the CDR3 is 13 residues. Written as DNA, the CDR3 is TGCAGCGTCTCGGCAGGGGGGTCCTATGGCTACACCTTC. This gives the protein CSVSAGGSYGYTF.

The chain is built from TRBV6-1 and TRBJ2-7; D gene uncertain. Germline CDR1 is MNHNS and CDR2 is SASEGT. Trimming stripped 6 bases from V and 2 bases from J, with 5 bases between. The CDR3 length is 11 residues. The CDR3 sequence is CASRFTYEQYF. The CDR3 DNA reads TGTGCCAGCAGATTTACCTACGAGCAGTACTTC.

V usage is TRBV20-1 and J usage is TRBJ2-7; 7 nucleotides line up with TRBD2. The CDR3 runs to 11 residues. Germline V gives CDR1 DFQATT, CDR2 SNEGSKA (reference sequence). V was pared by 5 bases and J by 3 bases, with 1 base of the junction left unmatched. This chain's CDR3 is CSASSGYEQYF. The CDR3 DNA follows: TGCAGTGCTTCTAGCGGCTACGAGCAGTACTTC.